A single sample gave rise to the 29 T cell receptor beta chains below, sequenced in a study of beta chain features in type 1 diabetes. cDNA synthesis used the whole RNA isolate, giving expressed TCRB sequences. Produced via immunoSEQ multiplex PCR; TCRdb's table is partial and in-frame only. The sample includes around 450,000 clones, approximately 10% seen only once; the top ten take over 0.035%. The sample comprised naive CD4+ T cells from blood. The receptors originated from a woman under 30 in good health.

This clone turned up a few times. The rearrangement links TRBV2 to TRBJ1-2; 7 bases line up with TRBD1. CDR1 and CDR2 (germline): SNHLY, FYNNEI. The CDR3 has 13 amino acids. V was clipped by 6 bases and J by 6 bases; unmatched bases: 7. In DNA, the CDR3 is TGTGCCAGCAGACAGGGACAGAAAAATGGCTACACCTTC. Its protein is CASRQGQKNGYTF. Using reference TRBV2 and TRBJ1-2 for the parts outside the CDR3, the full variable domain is EPEVTQTPSHQVTQMGQEVILRCVPISNHLYFYWYRQILGQKVEFLVSFYNNEISEKSEIFDDQFSVERPDGSNFTLKIRSTKLEDSAMYFCASRQGQKNGYTFGSGTRLTVV.

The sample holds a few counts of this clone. CDR3: CASRGLAGPNEQFF. CDR3 bases: TGTGCCAGCAGGGGACTAGCGGGGCCCAATGAGCAGTTCTTC. J is TRBJ2-1 and V is TRBV2; 13 nucleotides line up with TRBD2. The CDR3 consists of 14 residues. The V and J ends lost 6 bases and 6 bases, in that order; junction bases with no gene match: 2. CDR1 is SNHLY, CDR2 FYNNEI, per germline.

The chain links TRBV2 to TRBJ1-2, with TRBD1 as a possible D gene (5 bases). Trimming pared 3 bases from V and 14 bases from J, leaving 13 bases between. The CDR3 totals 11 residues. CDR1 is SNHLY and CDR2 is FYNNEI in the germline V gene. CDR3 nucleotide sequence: TGTGCCAGCAGTGAGATGGGGCCGGGAACCTTC. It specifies CASSEMGPGTF.

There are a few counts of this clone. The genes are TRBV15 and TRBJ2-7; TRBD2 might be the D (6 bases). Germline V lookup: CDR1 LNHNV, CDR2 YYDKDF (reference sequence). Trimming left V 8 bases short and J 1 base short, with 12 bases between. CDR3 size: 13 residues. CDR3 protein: CATGRDLSYEQYF. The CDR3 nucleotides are TGTGCCACCGGAAGGGACTTATCCTACGAGCAGTACTTC.

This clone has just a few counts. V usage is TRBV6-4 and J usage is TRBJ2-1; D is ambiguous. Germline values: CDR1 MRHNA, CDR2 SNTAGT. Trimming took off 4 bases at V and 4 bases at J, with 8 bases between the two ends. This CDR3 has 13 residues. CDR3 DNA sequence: TGTGCCAGCAGTGTCACAGAATACAATGAGCAGTTCTTC. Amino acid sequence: CASSVTEYNEQFF.

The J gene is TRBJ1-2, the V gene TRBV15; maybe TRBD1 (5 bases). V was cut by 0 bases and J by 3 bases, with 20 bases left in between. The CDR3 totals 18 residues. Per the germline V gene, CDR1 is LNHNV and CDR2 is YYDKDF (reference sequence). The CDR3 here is CATSRDTWGALADYGYTF. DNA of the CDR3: TGTGCCACCAGCAGAGATACATGGGGCGCCCTCGCCGACTATGGCTACACCTTC.

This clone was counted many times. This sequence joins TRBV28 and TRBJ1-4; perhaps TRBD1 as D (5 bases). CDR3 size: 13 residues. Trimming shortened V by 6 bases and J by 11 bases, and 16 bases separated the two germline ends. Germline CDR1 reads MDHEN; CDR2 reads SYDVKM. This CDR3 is CASRVTGTLKLFF. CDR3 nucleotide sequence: TGTGCCAGCAGAGTCACAGGAACTCTCAAACTGTTTTTT.

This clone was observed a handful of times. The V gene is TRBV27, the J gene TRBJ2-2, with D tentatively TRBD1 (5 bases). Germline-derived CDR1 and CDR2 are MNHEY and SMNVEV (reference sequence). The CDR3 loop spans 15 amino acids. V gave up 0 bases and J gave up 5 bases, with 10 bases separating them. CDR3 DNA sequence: TGTGCCAGCAGTTTATCGATCAGGGTAACCGGGGAGCTGTTTTTT. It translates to CASSLSIRVTGELFF.

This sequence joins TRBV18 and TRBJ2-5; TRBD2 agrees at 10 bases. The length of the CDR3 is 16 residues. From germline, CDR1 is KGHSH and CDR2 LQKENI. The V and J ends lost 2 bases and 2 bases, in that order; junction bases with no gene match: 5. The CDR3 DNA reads TGTGCCAGCTCACCAGTCGGACTAGCGGTACAAGAGACCCAGTACTTC. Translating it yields CASSPVGLAVQETQYF.

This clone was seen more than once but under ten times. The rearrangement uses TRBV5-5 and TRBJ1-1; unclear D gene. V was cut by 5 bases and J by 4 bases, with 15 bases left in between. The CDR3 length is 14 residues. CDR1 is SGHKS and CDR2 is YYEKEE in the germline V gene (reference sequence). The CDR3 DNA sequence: TGTGCCAGCAGGTCCGACCCGTTTGCCACTGAAGCTTTCTTT. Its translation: CASRSDPFATEAFF.

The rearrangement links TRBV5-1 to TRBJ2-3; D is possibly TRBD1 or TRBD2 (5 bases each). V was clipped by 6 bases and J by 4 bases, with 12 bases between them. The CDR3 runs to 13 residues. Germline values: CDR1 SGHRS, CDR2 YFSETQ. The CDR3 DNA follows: TGCGCCAGCACAAGAGGGGTTGCAGATACGCAGTATTTT. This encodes CASTRGVADTQYF.

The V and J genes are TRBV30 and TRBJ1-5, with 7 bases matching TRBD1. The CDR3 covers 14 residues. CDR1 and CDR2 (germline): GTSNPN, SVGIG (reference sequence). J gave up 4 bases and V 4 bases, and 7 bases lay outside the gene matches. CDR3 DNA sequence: TGTGCCTGGACAAGCGACAGGGCAAATCAGCCCCAGCATTTT. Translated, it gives CAWTSDRANQPQHF.

The CDR3 region is CAWSTSGKRGYEQYF. The CDR3 DNA reads as TGTGCCTGGAGTACTAGCGGGAAGAGGGGCTACGAGCAGTACTTC. The chain recombines TRBV30 with TRBJ2-7, with 10 bases matching TRBD2. Germline V CDR1 and CDR2: GTSNPN, SVGIG (reference sequence). This CDR3 is 15 amino acids long. The junction had 7 bases not matched to a gene; V was cut back by 2 bases and J by 3 bases.

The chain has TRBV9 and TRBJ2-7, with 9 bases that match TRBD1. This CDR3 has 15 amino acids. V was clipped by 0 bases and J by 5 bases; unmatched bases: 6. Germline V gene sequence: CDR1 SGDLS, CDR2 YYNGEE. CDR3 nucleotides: TGTGCCAGCAGCGTAGAGGGACAGGGCAGGCACGAGCAGTACGTC. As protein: CASSVEGQGRHEQYV.

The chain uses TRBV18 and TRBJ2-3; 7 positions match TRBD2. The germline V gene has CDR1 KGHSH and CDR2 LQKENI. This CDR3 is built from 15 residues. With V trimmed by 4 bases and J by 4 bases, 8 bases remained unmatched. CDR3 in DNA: TGTGCCAGCTCACAGGCCCAGGGAGGGTCAGATACGCAGTATTTT. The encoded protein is CASSQAQGGSDTQYF.

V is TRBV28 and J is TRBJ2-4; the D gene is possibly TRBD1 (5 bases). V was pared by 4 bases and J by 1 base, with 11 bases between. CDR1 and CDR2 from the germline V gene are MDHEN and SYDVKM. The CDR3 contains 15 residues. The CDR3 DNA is TGTGCCAGCAGTTGGGTCAGGGTTGCCAAAAACATTCAGTACTTC. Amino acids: CASSWVRVAKNIQYF. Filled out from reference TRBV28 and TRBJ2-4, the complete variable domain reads DVKVTQSSRYLVKRTGEKVFLECVQDMDHENMFWYRQDPGLGLRLIYFSYDVKMKEKGDIPEGYSVSREKKERFSLILESASTNQTSMYLCASSWVRVAKNIQYFGAGTRLSVL.

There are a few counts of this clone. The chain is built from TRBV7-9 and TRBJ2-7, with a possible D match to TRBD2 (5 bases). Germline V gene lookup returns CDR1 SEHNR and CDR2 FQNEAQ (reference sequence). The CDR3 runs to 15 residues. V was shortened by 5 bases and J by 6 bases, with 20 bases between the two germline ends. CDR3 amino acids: CASSRNPPGFSEQYF. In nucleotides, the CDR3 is TGTGCCAGCAGCCGGAACCCCCCGGGATTCTCCGAGCAGTACTTC.

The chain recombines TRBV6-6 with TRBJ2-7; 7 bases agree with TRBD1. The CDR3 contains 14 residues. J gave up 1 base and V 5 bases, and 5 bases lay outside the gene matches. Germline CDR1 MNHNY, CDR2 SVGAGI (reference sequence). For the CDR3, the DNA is TGTGCCAGCAGTCTTCGACAGGGATCCTACGAGCAGTACGTC. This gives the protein CASSLRQGSYEQYV.

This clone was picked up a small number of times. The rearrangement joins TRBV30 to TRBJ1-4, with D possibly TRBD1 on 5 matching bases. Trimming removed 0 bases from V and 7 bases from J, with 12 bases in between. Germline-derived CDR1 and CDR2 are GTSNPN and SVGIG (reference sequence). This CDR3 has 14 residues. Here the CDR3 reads CAWSVYQGGEKLFF. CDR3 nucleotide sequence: TGTGCCTGGAGTGTATATCAGGGAGGTGAAAAACTGTTTTTT.

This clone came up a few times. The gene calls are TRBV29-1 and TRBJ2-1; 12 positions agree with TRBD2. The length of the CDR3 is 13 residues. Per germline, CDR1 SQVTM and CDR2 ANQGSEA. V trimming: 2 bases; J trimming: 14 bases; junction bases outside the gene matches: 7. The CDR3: CSVEPTSGSIKFF. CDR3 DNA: TGCAGCGTTGAACCGACTAGCGGGAGTATAAAGTTCTTC.

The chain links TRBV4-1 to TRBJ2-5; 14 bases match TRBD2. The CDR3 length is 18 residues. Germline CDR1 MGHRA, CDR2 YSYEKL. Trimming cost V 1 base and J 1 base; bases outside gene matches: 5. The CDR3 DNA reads TGCGCCAGCAGCCAAGGGACTAGCGGGGGGCAATCCCAAGAGACCCAGTACTTC. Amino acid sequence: CASSQGTSGGQSQETQYF.

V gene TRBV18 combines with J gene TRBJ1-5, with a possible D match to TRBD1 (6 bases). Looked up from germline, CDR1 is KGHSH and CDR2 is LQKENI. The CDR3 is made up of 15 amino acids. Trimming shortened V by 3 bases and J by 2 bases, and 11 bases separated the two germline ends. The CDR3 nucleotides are TGTGCCAGCTCACCTACAGGGAATGGCAATCAGCCCCAGCATTTT. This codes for CASSPTGNGNQPQHF.

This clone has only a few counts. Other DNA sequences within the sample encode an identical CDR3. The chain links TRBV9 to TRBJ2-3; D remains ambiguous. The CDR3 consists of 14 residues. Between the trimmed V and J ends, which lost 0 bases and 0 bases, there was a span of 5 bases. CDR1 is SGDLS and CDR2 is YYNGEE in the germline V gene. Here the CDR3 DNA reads TGTGCCAGCAGCGTAGGTCCTAGCACAGATACGCAGTATTTT. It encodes CASSVGPSTDTQYF.

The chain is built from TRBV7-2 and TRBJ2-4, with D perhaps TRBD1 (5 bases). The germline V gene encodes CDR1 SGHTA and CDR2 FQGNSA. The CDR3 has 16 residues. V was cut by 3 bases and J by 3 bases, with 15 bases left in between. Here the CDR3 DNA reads TGTGCCAGCAGCTTCCCCCCGACAGATAACAAAAACATTCAGTACTTC. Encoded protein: CASSFPPTDNKNIQYF. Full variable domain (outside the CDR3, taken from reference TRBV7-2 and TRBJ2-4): GAGVSQSPSNKVTEKGKDVELRCDPISGHTALYWYRQSLGQGLEFLIYFQGNSAPDKSGLPSDRFSAERTGGSVSTLTIQRTQQEDSAVYLCASSFPPTDNKNIQYFGAGTRLSVL.

In nucleotides, the CDR3 is TGCGCCAGCAGCCAAGAACTGAGACAGGGGAAGTTAGACGAGCAGTACTTC. Protein sequence: CASSQELRQGKLDEQYF. The chain couples TRBV4-3 to TRBJ2-7; 8 bases are shared with TRBD1. This CDR3 is built from 17 residues. Unmatched junction bases numbered 12, after V lost 0 bases and J lost 5 bases. CDR1 LGHNA and CDR2 YSLEER come from the germline V gene.

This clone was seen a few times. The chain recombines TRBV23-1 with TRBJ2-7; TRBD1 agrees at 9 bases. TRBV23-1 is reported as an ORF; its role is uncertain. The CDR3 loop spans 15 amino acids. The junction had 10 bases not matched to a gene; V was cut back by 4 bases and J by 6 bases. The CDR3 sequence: CASSLVIRDRAEQYF. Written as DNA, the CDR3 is TGCGCCAGCAGTCTCGTTATCCGGGACAGGGCCGAGCAGTACTTC.

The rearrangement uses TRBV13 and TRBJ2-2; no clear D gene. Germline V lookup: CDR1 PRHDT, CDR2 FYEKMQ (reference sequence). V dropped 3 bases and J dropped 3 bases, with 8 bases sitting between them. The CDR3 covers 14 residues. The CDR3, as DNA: TGTGCCAGCAGCTTCCTCTACTACACCGGGGAGCTGTTTTTT. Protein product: CASSFLYYTGELFF.

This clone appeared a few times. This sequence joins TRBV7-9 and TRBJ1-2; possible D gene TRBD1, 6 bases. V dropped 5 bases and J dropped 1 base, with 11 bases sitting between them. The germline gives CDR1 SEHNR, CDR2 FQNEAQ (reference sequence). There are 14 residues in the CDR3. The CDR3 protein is CASSAGVLNYGYTF. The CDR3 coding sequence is TGTGCCAGCAGCGCAGGGGTTCTTAACTATGGCTACACCTTC.

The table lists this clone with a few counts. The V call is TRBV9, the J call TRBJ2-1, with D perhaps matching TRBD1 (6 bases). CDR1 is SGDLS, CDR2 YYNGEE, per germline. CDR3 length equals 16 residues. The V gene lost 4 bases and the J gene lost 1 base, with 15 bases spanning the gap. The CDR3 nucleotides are TGTGCCAGCAGCCCTTTTAAGGACAGTTCCTACAATGAGCAGTTCTTC. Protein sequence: CASSPFKDSSYNEQFF.